The 4 T cell receptor beta chains below all came from one sample that was sequenced in a study of beta chain features in type 1 diabetes (dated by TCRdb to about 2018). General conclusions and limits of the study: In all four CD4+ subsets, TCRB CDR3 length was moderately but significantly shorter in type 1 diabetes patients.

Their antigens remain unidentified. Library creation used the immunoSEQ multiplex PCR assay. The entire isolated RNA was reverse transcribed using the High Capacity cDNA Reverse Transcription Kit, and thus expressed TCRB transcripts were sequenced. TCRdb's version of the immuneACCESS table is confined to in-frame rearrangements and falls short of the full clone set. An unresolved V gene accounts for under half of the shortfall where checked; the remainder is of unknown origin. This sample is represented by a few hundred thousand clones; roughly 11% of them were singletons. The ten largest clones add up to over 0.015% of the sample. Source material: naive CD4+ T cells from blood. The sample's cell subset or site label, in plain terms: true naive CD4+ T cells. The receptor set was obtained from a man aged 25 to 40 with type 1 diabetes.

The chain links TRBV7-9 to TRBJ2-5; a weak D match, TRBD1 (5 bases). V was shortened by 0 bases and J by 4 bases, with 18 bases between the two germline ends. The length of the CDR3 is 17 residues. Germline loops: CDR1 SEHNR, CDR2 FQNEAQ (reference sequence). The CDR3 spells CASSLARGPSTGETQYF. The CDR3 DNA reads TGTGCCAGCAGCTTAGCTAGGGGTCCCTCAACAGGAGAGACCCAGTACTTC.

This clone was seen a few times. V usage is TRBV29-1 and J usage is TRBJ2-7, with 7 bases fitting TRBD1. From germline, CDR1 is SQVTM and CDR2 ANQGSEA. The CDR3 covers 11 residues. V lost 5 bases, J lost 6 bases, and 4 bases stayed unmatched. This CDR3 is CSVKTGIEQYF. CDR3 bases: TGCAGCGTTAAGACAGGGATCGAGCAGTACTTC.

A word on this clone: Other nucleotide sequences from this sample produce the same CDR3. This rearrangement joins TRBV5-1 to TRBJ1-1, with D possibly matching TRBD1 (6 bases). Trimming removed 0 bases from V and 5 bases from J, with 11 bases in between. Germline CDR1 is SGHRS and CDR2 is YFSETQ. The CDR3 loop spans 14 amino acids. The CDR3 region has the DNA TGCGCCAGCAGCTTGGTAGCAGGGGATACTGAAGCTTTCTTT. Translated: CASSLVAGDTEAFF.

This clone came up a few times. The V and J genes are TRBV21-1 and TRBJ2-1; TRBD1 was called by the table and not checked on the DNA. TRBV21-1 is a known pseudogene. The CDR3 consists of 16 residues. CDR3 nucleotides: TGTGCCAGCTCCCGCGAGGCAGGGGACAGGGGGTATGAGCAGTTCTTC. Its protein is CASSREAGDRGYEQFF.